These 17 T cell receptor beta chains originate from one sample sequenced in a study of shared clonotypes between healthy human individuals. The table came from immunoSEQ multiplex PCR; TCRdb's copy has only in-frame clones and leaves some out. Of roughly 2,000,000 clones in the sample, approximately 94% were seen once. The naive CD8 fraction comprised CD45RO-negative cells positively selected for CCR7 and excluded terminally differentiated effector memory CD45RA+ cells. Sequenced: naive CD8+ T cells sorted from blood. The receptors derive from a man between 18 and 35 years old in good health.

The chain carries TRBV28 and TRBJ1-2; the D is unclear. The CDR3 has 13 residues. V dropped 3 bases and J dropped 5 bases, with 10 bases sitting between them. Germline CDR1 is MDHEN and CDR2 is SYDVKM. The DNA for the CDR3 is TGTGCCAGCAGTTTTAGGAGGGAGTATGGCTACACCTTC. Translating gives CASSFRREYGYTF.

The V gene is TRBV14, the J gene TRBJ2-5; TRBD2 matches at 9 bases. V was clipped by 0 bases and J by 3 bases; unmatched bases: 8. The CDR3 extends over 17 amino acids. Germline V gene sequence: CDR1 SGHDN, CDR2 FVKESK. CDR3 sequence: CASSQDGRSSGEETQYF. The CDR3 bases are TGTGCCAGCAGCCAAGATGGCAGGTCTAGCGGGGAAGAGACCCAGTACTTC.

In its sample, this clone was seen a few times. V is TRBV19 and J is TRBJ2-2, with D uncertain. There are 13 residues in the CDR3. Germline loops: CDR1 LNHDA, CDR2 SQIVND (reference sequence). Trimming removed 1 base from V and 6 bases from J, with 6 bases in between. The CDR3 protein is CASSIGSSGELFF. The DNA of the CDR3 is TGTGCCAGTAGTATAGGGTCATCCGGGGAGCTGTTTTTT.

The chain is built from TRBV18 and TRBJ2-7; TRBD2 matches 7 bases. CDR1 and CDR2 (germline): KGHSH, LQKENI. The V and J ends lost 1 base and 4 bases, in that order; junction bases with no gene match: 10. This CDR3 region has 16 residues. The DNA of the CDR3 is TGTGCCAGCTCACCACGCGGGAGAGGGAAAGAGTACGAGCAGTACTTC. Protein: CASSPRGRGKEYEQYF.

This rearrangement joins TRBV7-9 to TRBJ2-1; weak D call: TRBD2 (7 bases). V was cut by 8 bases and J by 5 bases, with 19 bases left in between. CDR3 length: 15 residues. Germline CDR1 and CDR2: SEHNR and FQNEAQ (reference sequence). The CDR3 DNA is TGTGCCAGCGCGCGGGGGCTAGCGGAGGACAATGAGCAGTTCTTC. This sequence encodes CASARGLAEDNEQFF.

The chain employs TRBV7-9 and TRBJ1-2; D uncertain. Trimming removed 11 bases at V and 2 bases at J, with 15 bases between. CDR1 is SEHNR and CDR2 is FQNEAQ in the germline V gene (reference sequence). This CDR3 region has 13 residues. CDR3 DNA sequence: TGTGCCGTAATCGACGCGGAAAACTATGGCTACACCTTC. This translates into CAVIDAENYGYTF. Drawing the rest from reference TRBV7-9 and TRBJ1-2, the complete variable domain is DTGVSQNPRHKITKRGQNVTFRCDPISEHNRLYWYRQTLGQGPEFLTYFQNEAQLEKSRLLSDRFSAERPKGSFSTLEIQRTEQGDSAMYLCAVIDAENYGYTFGSGTRLTVV.

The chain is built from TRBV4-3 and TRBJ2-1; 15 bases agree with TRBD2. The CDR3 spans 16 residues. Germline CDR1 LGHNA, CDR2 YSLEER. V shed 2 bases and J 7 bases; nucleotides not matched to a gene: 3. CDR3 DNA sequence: TGCGCCAGCAGCCAATCCGGGACTAGCGGGAGGAATGAGCAGTTCTTC. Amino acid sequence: CASSQSGTSGRNEQFF.

CDR3 amino acids: CASSDPEGGHEQFF. The DNA of the CDR3 is TGTGCCAGCAGCGACCCGGAGGGGGGGCATGAGCAGTTCTTC. The V and J genes are TRBV7-9 and TRBJ2-1, with D tentatively TRBD2 (7 bases). The V end lost 5 bases, the J end lost 8 bases, and 16 bases lay between the germline ends. The germline V gene encodes CDR1 SEHNR and CDR2 FQNEAQ (reference sequence). The CDR3 runs 14 residues.

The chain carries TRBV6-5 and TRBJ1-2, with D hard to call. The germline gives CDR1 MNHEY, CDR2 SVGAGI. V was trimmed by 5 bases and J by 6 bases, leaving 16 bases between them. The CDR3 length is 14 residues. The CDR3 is CASSPWIGGHGYTF. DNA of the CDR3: TGTGCCAGCAGTCCCTGGATTGGAGGTCATGGCTACACCTTC.

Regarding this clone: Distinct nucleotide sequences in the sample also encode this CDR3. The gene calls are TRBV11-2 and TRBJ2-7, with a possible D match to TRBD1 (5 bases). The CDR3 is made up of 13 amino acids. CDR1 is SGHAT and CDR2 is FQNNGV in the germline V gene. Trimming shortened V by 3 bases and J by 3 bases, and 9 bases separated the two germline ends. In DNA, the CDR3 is TGTGCCAGCAGCTTGGGGCAGATCTACGAGCAGTACTTC. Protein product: CASSLGQIYEQYF.

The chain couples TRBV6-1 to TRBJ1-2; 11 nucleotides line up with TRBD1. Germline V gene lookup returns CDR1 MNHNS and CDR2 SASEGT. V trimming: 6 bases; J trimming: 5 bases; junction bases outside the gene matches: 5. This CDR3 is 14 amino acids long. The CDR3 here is CASRGTGGFYGYTF. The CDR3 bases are TGTGCCAGCAGGGGGACAGGGGGATTTTATGGCTACACCTTC.

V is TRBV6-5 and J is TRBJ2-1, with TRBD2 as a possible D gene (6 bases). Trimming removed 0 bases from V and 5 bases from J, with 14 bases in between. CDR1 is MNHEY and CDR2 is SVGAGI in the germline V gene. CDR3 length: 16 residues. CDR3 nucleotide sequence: TGTGCCAGCAGTTACTCGAGAATAGCGGCCAACAATGAGCAGTTCTTC. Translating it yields CASSYSRIAANNEQFF.

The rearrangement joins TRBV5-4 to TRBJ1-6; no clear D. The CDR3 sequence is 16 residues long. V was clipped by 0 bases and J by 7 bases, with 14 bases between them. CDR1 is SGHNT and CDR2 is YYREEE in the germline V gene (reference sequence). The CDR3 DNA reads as TGTGCCAGCAGCTTGGAACCTTCCGCCGGGAATTCACCCCTCCACTTT. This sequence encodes CASSLEPSAGNSPLHF.

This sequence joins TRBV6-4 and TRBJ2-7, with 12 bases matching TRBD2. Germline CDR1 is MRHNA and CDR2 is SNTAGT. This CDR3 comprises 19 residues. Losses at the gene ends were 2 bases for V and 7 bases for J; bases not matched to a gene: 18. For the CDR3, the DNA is TGTGCCAGCAGTGACAGACTAGCGGGAGACCCTAGCCCCCGGCGGGAGCAGTACTTC. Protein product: CASSDRLAGDPSPRREQYF.

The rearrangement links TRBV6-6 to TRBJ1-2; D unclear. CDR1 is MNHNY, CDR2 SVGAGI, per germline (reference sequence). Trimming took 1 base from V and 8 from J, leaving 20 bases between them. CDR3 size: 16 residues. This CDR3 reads CASSYLKWGSSGGYTF. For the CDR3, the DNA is TGTGCCAGCAGTTACTTAAAGTGGGGATCCTCGGGGGGCTACACCTTC.

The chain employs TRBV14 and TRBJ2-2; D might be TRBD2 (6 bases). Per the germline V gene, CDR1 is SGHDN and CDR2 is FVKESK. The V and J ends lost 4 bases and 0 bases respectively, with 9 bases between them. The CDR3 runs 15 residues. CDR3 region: CASSPGSSNTGELFF. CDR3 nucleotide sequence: TGTGCCAGCAGCCCCGGGAGTTCGAACACCGGGGAGCTGTTTTTT. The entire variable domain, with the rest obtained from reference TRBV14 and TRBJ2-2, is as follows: EAGVTQFPSHSVIEKGQTVTLRCDPISGHDNLYWYRRVMGKEIKFLLHFVKESKQDESGMPNNRFLAERTGGTYSTLKVQPAELEDSGVYFCASSPGSSNTGELFFGEGSRLTVL.

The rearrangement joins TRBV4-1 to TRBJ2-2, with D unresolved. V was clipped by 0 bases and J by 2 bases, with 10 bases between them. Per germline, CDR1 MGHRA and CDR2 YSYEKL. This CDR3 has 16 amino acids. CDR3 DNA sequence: TGCGCCAGCAGCCAAGAACGGCAGTTCAACACCGGGGAGCTGTTTTTT. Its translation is CASSQERQFNTGELFF.